The table lists the clone carrying this T cell receptor beta chain with many counts. Its antigen remains unidentified. Unique molecular identifiers were used in preparing the TCRbeta library. TCRdb analysed the PCR reads with MiXCR anew, one entry per CDR3 protein. This sample has about 230,000 distinct CDR3 sequences, with approximately 11% found just once. This sample was included in a study of T-cell reconstitution after alpha-beta-depleted transplantation in children. Points from the study as a whole: A year had passed since transplant, and T-cell counts and diversity by then came mostly from newly produced T cells. High day-60 TCRbeta diversity in some patients came from surviving recipient T cells and thymic progenitors.

This clonotype was obtained from a child younger than two with acute myeloid leukemia, due to receive a stem cell transplant. This specimen was PBMCs, taken before TCRalphabeta/CD19-depleted stem cell transplant.

The CDR3 reads CASSLLRLINQPQHF. The CDR3 bases are TGTGCCAGCAGTTTGTTGCGCTTAATCAATCAGCCCCAGCATTTT. The chain uses TRBV28 and TRBJ1-5; no definite D call. The CDR3 spans 15 residues. CDR1 and CDR2 from the germline V gene are MDHEN and SYDVKM. V was clipped by 3 bases and J by 3 bases, with 12 bases between them.